Listed here are 13 T cell receptor beta chains from one sample, sequenced in a study of CXCR3-negative and CXCR3-positive naive CD8 T cells. Findings of the study overall: More hydrophobic TRB CDR3s occurred in CXCR3-positive than in CXCR3-negative naive cells.

Their recognized antigens are unknown. UMI-labeled TRB cDNA libraries were prepared by 5' RACE. TCRdb re-called the 5' RACE reads; every CDR3 protein appears as one record, without DNA. This sample contains some 110,000 distinct CDR3 sequences. Sequencing was done on a sample of naive CXCR3+ CD8+ T cells from blood. As to subset: CD45RO-CCR7+CD27+CD95- naive CD8+ T cells expressing CXCR3 (TNR3+). The receptors were sampled from a human donor in good health. Some clones in this sample may be carry-over from other donors' samples.

This chain connects TRBV6-5 to TRBJ2-1. Per the germline V gene, CDR1 is MNHEY and CDR2 is SVGAGI. The CDR3 has 15 residues. The CDR3 protein is CASSYYSGDYNEQFF.

This chain uses TRBV12-3 or TRBV12-4 with TRBJ2-6; TCRdb's D call, TRBD1, is unchecked because there is no DNA. This CDR3 has 15 residues. The CDR3: CASSTPGLSANVLTF.

The rearrangement joins TRBV29-1 to TRBJ1-1; the TRBD1 assignment by TCRdb is unverifiable without DNA. The germline gives CDR1 SQVTM, CDR2 ANQGSEA. The CDR3 covers 16 residues. The CDR3 protein is CSVDDRASGRGTEAFF.

This chain links TRBV4-1 with TRBJ2-7. CDR1 and CDR2 (germline): MGHRA, YSYEKL. This CDR3 has 14 residues. This CDR3 is CASSHETSSYEQYF.

The genes are TRBV7-2 and TRBJ2-1. Germline V gives CDR1 SGHTA, CDR2 FQGNSA. The CDR3 has 17 residues. The chain's CDR3 is CASSLHLGLASYNEQFF.

The J gene is TRBJ2-1, the V gene TRBV5-1; checking the TCRdb D call of TRBD1 is not possible without DNA. The CDR3 is 13 residues long. Germline CDR1 and CDR2: SGHRS and YFSETQ. This CDR3 is CASSLAPPNEQFF.

The genes are TRBV6-2 or TRBV6-3 and TRBJ2-3. Germline V lookup: CDR1 MNHEY, CDR2 SVGEGT. This CDR3 is 13 amino acids long. The CDR3 loop reads CASSYFRTDTQYF.

The gene calls are TRBV12-3 or TRBV12-4 and TRBJ2-7; TCRdb indicates TRBD1, and absent DNA this call remains unverified. The CDR3 spans 14 residues. CDR3 amino acids: CASSSRDGSYEQYF.

CDR3 amino acids: CASSLESLMRGKGGLMNTEAFF. This chain links TRBV11-3 with TRBJ1-1; the TCRdb D gene call, TRBD1, has no DNA to confirm it. The CDR3 covers 22 residues. Germline V gene lookup returns CDR1 SGHNT and CDR2 YENEEA.

The chain combines TRBV5-4 with TRBJ2-3. Germline V CDR1 and CDR2: SGHNT, YYREEE (reference sequence). The CDR3 spans 15 residues. CDR3 protein: CASSLAEGRTDTQYF.

J is TRBJ1-6 and V is TRBV30. The CDR3 is made up of 14 amino acids. Germline V lookup: CDR1 GTSNPN, CDR2 SVGIG (reference sequence). Here the CDR3 reads CAWKLIEGNSPLHF. The entire variable domain, with the rest obtained from reference TRBV30 and TRBJ1-6, is as follows: SQTIHQWPATLVQPVGSPLSLECTVEGTSNPNLYWYRQAAGRGLQLLFYSVGIGQISSEVPQNLSASRPQDRQFILSSKKLLLSDSGFYLCAWKLIEGNSPLHFGNGTRLTVT.

The chain couples TRBV9 to TRBJ2-3; the TCRdb D gene call, TRBD1, has no DNA to confirm it. The CDR3 spans 14 residues. CDR1 SGDLS and CDR2 YYNGEE come from the germline V gene. The CDR3 is CASSVEGGTDTQYF.

This chain uses TRBV7-3 with TRBJ2-3. There are 13 residues in the CDR3. The germline V gene encodes CDR1 SGHTA and CDR2 FQGTGA. CDR3 loop: CASSSRVGDTQYF.